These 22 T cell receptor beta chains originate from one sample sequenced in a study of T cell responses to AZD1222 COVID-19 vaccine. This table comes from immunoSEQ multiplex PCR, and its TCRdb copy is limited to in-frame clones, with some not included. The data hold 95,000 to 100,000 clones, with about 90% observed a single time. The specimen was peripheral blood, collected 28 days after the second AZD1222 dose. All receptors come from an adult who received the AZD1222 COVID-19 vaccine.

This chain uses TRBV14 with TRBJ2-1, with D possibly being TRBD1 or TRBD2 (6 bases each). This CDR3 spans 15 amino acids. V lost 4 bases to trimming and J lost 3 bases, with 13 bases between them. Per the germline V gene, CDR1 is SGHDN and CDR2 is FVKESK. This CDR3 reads CASSLSGGIYNEQFF. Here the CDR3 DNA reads TGTGCCAGCAGCCTGTCCGGGGGCATCTACAATGAGCAGTTCTTC.

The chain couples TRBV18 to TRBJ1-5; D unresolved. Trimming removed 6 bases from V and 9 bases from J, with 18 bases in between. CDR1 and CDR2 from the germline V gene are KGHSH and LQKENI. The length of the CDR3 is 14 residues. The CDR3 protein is CASSPDLVGRPQHF. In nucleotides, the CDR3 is TGTGCCAGCTCCCCGGATCTTGTAGGGCGGCCCCAGCATTTT.

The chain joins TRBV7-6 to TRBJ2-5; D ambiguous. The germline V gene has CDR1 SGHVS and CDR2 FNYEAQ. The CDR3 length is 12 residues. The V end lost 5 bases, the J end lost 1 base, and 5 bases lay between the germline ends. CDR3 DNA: TGTGCCAGCAGCGAACTCCAAGAGACCCAGTACTTC. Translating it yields CASSELQETQYF.

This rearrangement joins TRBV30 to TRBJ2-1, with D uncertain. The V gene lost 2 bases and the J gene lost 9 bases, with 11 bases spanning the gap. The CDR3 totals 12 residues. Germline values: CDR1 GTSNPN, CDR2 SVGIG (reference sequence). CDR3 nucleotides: TGTGCCTGGAGTTCCCCGATGCGTGAGCAGTTCTTC. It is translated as CAWSSPMREQFF.

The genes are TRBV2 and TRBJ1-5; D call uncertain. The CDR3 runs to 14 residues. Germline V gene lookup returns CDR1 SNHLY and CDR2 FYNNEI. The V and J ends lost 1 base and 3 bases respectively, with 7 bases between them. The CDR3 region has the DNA TGTGCCAGCAGTGAAGGGGGTATCAATCAGCCCCAGCATTTT. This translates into CASSEGGINQPQHF.

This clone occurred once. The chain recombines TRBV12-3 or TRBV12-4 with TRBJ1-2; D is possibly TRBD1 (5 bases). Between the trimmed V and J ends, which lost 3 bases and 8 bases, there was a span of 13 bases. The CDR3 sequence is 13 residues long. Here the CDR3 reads CASSFNRRAGYTF. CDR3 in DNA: TGTGCCAGCAGTTTTAATCGCAGGGCAGGCTACACCTTC.

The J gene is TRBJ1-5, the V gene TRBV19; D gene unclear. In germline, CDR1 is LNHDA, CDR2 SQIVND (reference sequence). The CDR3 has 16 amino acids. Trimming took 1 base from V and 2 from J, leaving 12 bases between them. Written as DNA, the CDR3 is TGTGCCAGTAGTATAGGGACTTTACACGGCAATCAGCCCCAGCATTTT. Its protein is CASSIGTLHGNQPQHF. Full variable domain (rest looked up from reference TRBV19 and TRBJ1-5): DGGITQSPKYLFRKEGQNVTLSCEQNLNHDAMYWYRQDPGQGLRLIYYSQIVNDFQKGDIAEGYSVSREKKESFPLTVTSAQKNPTAFYLCASSIGTLHGNQPQHFGDGTRLSIL.

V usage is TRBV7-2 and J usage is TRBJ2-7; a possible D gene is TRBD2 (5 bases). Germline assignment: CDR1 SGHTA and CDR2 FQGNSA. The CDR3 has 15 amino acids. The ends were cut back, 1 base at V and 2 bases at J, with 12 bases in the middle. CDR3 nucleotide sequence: TGTGCCAGCAGCTTAGGAGGGAGCAGTACCTACGAGCAGTACTTC. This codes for CASSLGGSSTYEQYF.

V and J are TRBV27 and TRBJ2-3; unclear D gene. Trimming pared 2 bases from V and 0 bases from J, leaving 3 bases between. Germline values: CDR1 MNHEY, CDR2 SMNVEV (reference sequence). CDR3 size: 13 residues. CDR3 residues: CASSLTSTDTQYF. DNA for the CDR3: TGTGCCAGCAGTTTAACCAGCACAGATACGCAGTATTTT.

This CDR3 is CASSYGTGRGQPQHF. The CDR3 DNA is TGTGCCAGCAGTTACGGGACAGGGAGAGGTCAGCCCCAGCATTTT. V gene TRBV6-6 combines with J gene TRBJ1-5; 9 bases fit TRBD1. Trimming cost V 2 bases and J 6 bases; bases outside gene matches: 5. This CDR3 region has 15 residues. Germline V gene data show CDR1 as MNHNY and CDR2 as SVGAGI (reference sequence).

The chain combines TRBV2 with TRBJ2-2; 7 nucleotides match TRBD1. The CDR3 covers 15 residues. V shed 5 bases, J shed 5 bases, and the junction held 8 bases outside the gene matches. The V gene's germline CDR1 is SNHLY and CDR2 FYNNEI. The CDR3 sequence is CASSYLTGRTGELFF. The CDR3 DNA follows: TGTGCCAGCAGTTATCTGACAGGGCGTACCGGGGAGCTGTTTTTT.

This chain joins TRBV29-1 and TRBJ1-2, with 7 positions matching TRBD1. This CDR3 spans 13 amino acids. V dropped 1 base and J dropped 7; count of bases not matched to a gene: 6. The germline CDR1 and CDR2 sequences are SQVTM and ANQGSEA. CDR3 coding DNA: TGCAGCGTTGAAGGACAGGGAATCTCTGGCTACACCTTC. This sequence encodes CSVEGQGISGYTF.

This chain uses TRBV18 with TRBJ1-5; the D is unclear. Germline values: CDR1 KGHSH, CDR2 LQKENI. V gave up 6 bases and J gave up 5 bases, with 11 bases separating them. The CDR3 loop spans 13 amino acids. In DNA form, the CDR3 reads TGTGCCAGCTCCCCCCACCGGGATCAGCCCCAGCATTTT. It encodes CASSPHRDQPQHF.

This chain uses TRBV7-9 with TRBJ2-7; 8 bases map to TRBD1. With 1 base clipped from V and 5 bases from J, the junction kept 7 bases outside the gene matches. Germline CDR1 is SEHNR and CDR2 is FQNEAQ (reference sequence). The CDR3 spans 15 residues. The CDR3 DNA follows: TGTGCCAGCAGCTTAGGGGACAGGAGGGAGAACGAGCAGTACTTC. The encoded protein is CASSLGDRRENEQYF.

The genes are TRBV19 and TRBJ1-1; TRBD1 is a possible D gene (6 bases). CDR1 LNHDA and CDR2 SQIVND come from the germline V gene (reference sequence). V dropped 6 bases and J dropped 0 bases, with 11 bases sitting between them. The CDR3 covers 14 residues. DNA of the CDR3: TGTGCCAGTAGGCAGACAGGCCTGAACACTGAAGCTTTCTTT. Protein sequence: CASRQTGLNTEAFF.

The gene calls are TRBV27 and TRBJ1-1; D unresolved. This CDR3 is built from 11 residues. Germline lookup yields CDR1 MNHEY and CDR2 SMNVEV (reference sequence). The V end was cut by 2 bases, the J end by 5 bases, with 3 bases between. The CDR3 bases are TGTGCCAGCAGTTTAGGTACTGAAGCTTTCTTT. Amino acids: CASSLGTEAFF.

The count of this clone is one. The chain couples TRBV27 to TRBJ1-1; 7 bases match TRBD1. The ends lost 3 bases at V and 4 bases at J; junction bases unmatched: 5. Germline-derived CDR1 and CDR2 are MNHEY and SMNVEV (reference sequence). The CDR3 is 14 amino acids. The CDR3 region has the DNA TGTGCCAGCAGTTTGTCACAGGGGAGCACTGAAGCTTTCTTT. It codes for CASSLSQGSTEAFF.

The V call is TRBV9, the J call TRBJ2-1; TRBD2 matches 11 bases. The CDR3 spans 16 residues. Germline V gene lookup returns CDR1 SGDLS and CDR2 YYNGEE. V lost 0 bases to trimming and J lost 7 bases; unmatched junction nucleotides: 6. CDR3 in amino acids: CASSVDPSGGSNEQFF. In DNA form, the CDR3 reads TGTGCCAGCAGCGTAGACCCTAGCGGGGGGTCTAATGAGCAGTTCTTC.

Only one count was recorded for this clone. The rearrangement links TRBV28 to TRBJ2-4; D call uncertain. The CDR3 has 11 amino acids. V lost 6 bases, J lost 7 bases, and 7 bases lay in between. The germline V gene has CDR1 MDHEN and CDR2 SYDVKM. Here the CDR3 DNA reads TGTGCCAGCAGCTCCCCCAACATTCAGTACTTC. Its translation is CASSSPNIQYF.

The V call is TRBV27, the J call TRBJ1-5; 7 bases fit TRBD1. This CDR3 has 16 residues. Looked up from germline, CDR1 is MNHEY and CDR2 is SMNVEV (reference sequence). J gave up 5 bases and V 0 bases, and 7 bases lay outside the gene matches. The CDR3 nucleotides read TGTGCCAGCAGTTTATCGAGGGGGCAATTGGATCAGCCCCAGCATTTT. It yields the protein CASSLSRGQLDQPQHF.

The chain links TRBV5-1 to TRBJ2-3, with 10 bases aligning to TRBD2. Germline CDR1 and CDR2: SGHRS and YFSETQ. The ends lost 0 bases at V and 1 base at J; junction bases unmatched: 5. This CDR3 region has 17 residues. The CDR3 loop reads CASSLEASGGGTDTQYF. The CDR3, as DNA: TGCGCCAGCAGCTTGGAGGCTAGCGGGGGCGGCACAGATACGCAGTATTTT.

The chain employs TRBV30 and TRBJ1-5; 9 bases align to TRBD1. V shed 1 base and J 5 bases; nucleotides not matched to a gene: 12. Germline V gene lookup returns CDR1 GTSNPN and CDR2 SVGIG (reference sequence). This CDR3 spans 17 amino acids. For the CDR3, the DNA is TGTGCCTGGAGTGAGAAGACCGGGACAGGGTTGGATCAGCCCCAGCATTTT. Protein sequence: CAWSEKTGTGLDQPQHF.